The next 7 T cell receptor beta chains were all read from a single sample in a study of T cells in Graves' hyperthyroidism and ophthalmopathy. From RNA transcripts, TCR beta CDR3 regions were amplified. A first-round RT-PCR of the TCR CDR3 used the HTBI primer set. TCRdb redid the calling of the multiplex PCR reads with MiXCR, one entry per CDR3 protein. The table lists almost 600,000 distinct CDR3 sequences, around 45% of them singletons. The sequenced material came from peripheral blood or thyroid tissue (not recorded which). The receptors originated from a woman between 18 and 29 years old with Graves' hyperthyroidism.

The chain joins TRBV7-3 to TRBJ2-7, with 11 nucleotides matching TRBD2. CDR3 length: 16 amino acids. Germline V gene lookup returns CDR1 SGHTA and CDR2 FQGTGA. The V gene end was trimmed by 1 base and the J gene end by 9 bases; junction bases not matched to a gene: 11. The CDR3 reads CASSLRLAGLSDTQYF. The CDR3 coding sequence is TGTGCCAGCAGCTTAAGACTAGCGGGATTGTCAGATACGCAGTACTTC.

This chain joins TRBV19 and TRBJ2-3, with 8 bases matching TRBD2. Per germline, CDR1 LNHDA and CDR2 SQIVND (reference sequence). The ends lost 10 bases at V and 0 bases at J; junction bases unmatched: 6. This CDR3 is built from 14 residues. DNA of the CDR3: TGTGCCACTCAGACTAGCGCGAGCACAGATACGCAGTATTTT. It codes for CATQTSASTDTQYF.

V and J are TRBV5-1 and TRBJ2-7; TRBD2 aligns across 12 bases. The ends lost 4 bases at V and 7 bases at J; junction bases unmatched: 12. This CDR3 has 16 residues. In germline, CDR1 is SGHRS, CDR2 YFSETQ. CDR3 in DNA: TGCGCCAGCAGCACCGGGACTAGCGGGTCCTCTGGGGAGCAGTACTTC. The encoded protein is CASSTGTSGSSGEQYF.

The rearrangement uses TRBV29-1 and TRBJ1-1; no reliable D call. Trimming stripped 4 bases from V and 1 base from J, with 4 bases between. This CDR3 is built from 11 residues. Per germline, CDR1 SQVTM and CDR2 ANQGSEA. CDR3 protein: CSVVPNTEAFF. Here the CDR3 DNA reads TGCAGCGTTGTGCCGAACACTGAAGCTTTCTTT.

This clonotype was recorded at least ten times. The chain employs TRBV7-3 and TRBJ1-4, with 11 bases that match TRBD1. V shed 7 bases, J shed 6 bases, and the junction held 13 bases outside the gene matches. Per germline, CDR1 SGHTA and CDR2 FQGTGA. The CDR3 consists of 17 residues. The CDR3 DNA is TGTGCCAGCAACCAAATGCGGGACAGGGGGTGTGATGAAAAACTGTTTTTT. Its translation is CASNQMRDRGCDEKLFF.

This clonotype was observed many times. The CDR3 DNA reads TGCAGTGCTAGAGATCCTATAGGGGTAGGGACCGGGGAGCTGTTTTTT. It is translated as CSARDPIGVGTGELFF. V gene TRBV20-1 combines with J gene TRBJ2-2; TRBD1 is a possible D gene (5 bases). This CDR3 has 16 residues. Trimming took 0 bases from V and 5 from J, leaving 16 bases between them. The germline gives CDR1 DFQATT, CDR2 SNEGSKA (reference sequence).

The CDR3 sequence: CASSLDAGYMETQYF. The DNA for the CDR3 is TGTGCCAGCAGCCTGGACGCGGGCTATATGGAGACCCAGTACTTC. The chain carries TRBV5-8 and TRBJ2-5, with D perhaps matching TRBD2 (5 bases). The V end was cut by 4 bases, the J end by 5 bases, with 18 bases between. Looked up from germline, CDR1 is SGHTS and CDR2 is YDEGEE. CDR3 size: 15 residues.